These 25 T cell receptor beta chains came from one sample sequenced in a study of shared clonotypes between healthy human individuals. Using immunoSEQ multiplex PCR, the repertoire was profiled, and TCRdb retains in-frame clones only, with some absent. The sample lists under 600,000 clones; roughly 95% were seen once. Sequencing was carried out using naive CD4+ T cells sorted from blood. Subset reported: CD45RA+ positively selected. The receptors stem from a woman between 25 and 40 years old in good health.

The V call is TRBV25-1, the J call TRBJ2-5, with TRBD2 identical over 11 bases. The CDR3 loop spans 15 amino acids. Germline V lookup: CDR1 MGHDK, CDR2 SYGVNS. V lost 3 bases and J lost 5; bases outside the gene matches: 5. CDR3 in DNA: TGTGCCAGCAGTGACACTAGCGGGAGCTCGGAGACCCAGTACTTC. Protein product: CASSDTSGSSETQYF. The entire variable domain, with the rest obtained from reference TRBV25-1 and TRBJ2-5, is as follows: EADIYQTPRYLVIGTGKKITLECSQTMGHDKMYWYQQDPGMELHLIHYSYGVNSTEKGDLSSESTVSRIRTEHFPLTLESARPSHTSQYLCASSDTSGSSETQYFGPGTRLLVL.

The chain carries TRBV5-1 and TRBJ2-3; perhaps TRBD1 as D (5 bases). Trimming took off 0 bases at V and 1 base at J, with 9 bases between the two ends. Germline CDR1 and CDR2: SGHRS and YFSETQ. The CDR3 runs 15 residues. CDR3 DNA sequence: TGCGCCAGCAGCTTGGGGGGCTCCGGCACAGATACGCAGTATTTT. Translated, it gives CASSLGGSGTDTQYF.

CDR3 sequence: CASSLMGISSTDTQYF. CDR3 nucleotide sequence: TGCGCCAGCAGCTTGATGGGGATATCTAGCACAGATACGCAGTATTTT. The V gene is TRBV5-1, the J gene TRBJ2-3; D remains ambiguous. Trimming cost V 1 base and J 0 bases, with 12 bases left between them. This CDR3 has 16 residues. Germline assignment: CDR1 SGHRS and CDR2 YFSETQ. Supplemented by reference TRBV5-1 and TRBJ2-3, the full variable domain reads KAGVTQTPRYLIKTRGQQVTLSCSPISGHRSVSWYQQTPGQGLQFLFEYFSETQRNKGNFPGRFSGRQFSNSRSEMNVSTLELGDSALYLCASSLMGISSTDTQYFGPGTRLTVL.

The gene calls are TRBV6-5 and TRBJ1-1; D unresolved. CDR3 length equals 14 residues. Germline V CDR1 and CDR2: MNHEY, SVGAGI. Trimming left V 4 bases short and J 5 bases short, with 14 bases between. CDR3 nucleotides: TGTGCCAGCAGTTTCCAACCAGGTTCTACTGAAGCTTTCTTT. It codes for CASSFQPGSTEAFF.

V is TRBV19 and J is TRBJ1-1, with 7 bases matching TRBD1. CDR3 length equals 15 residues. V was pared by 9 bases and J by 1 base, with 11 bases of the junction left unmatched. Germline V CDR1 and CDR2: LNHDA, SQIVND (reference sequence). The CDR3 protein is CASQVGTEKNTEAFF. In nucleotides, the CDR3 is TGTGCCAGCCAAGTGGGGACAGAGAAGAACACTGAAGCTTTCTTT.

The V call is TRBV5-5, the J call TRBJ2-7; 13 bases are shared with TRBD2. Trimming removed 6 bases from V and 2 bases from J; junction bases left unmatched: 8. This CDR3 contains 16 residues. CDR1 is SGHKS and CDR2 is YYEKEE in the germline V gene (reference sequence). This CDR3 is CASTQGLAGVTYEQYF. CDR3 sequence (DNA): TGTGCCAGCACCCAAGGACTAGCGGGAGTGACCTACGAGCAGTACTTC.

The CDR3 spells CATNRAVGSPLHF. CDR3 bases: TGTGCCACGAACAGGGCGGTGGGGTCACCCCTCCACTTT. The chain is built from TRBV6-5 and TRBJ1-6; a weak D match, TRBD1 (6 bases). The CDR3 covers 13 residues. CDR1 and CDR2 (germline): MNHEY, SVGAGI. V lost 10 bases to trimming and J lost 10 bases, with 17 bases between them.

This clone appeared once. The junction and the germline gene differ at one end; a read error may be behind it. The J gene is TRBJ1-2, the V gene TRBV5-1; 8 positions match TRBD1. In germline, CDR1 is SGHRS, CDR2 YFSETQ. The CDR3 totals 15 residues. The CDR3 DNA is TGCGCCAGCAGCTTGACCGGGACAGGCGAATATGACTACACCTTC. The encoded protein is CASSLTGTGEYDYTF.

The chain couples TRBV7-9 to TRBJ2-5; TRBD2 matches at 8 bases. J gave up 4 bases and V 1 base, and 5 bases lay outside the gene matches. Germline-derived CDR1 and CDR2 are SEHNR and FQNEAQ (reference sequence). The CDR3 has 15 residues. The CDR3 nucleotides are TGTGCCAGCAGCTTAGTATACGCGGGGGGAGAGACCCAGTACTTC. This codes for CASSLVYAGGETQYF.

This clone was detected only once. V usage is TRBV28 and J usage is TRBJ2-7; D is uncertain. The CDR3 covers 15 residues. CDR1 and CDR2 (germline): MDHEN, SYDVKM. V lost 6 bases to trimming and J lost 5 bases, with 20 bases between them. CDR3 DNA sequence: TGTGCCAGCAGGGAGTTAGGGCTTGGGTTACACGAGCAGTACTTC. Protein sequence: CASRELGLGLHEQYF.

Regarding this clone: Other DNA sequences of this sample code for an identical CDR3. The rearrangement joins TRBV18 to TRBJ1-3; the D is unclear. CDR1 and CDR2 from the germline V gene are KGHSH and LQKENI. This CDR3 has 14 residues. The germline V and J ends were trimmed by 1 base and 0 bases, with 4 bases remaining between them. CDR3: CASSPQGSGNTIYF. DNA of the CDR3: TGTGCCAGCTCACCACAGGGCTCTGGAAACACCATATATTTT.

This chain connects TRBV13 to TRBJ2-2; D not resolved. CDR1 and CDR2 (germline): PRHDT, FYEKMQ (reference sequence). The CDR3 is 11 amino acids. V was pared by 2 bases and J by 8 bases, with 3 bases between. The chain's CDR3 is CASSLTGELFF. In DNA, the CDR3 is TGTGCCAGCAGCTTAACTGGGGAGCTGTTTTTT.

The genes are TRBV5-1 and TRBJ2-7; the D gene is possibly TRBD1 (7 bases). CDR3 length: 13 amino acids. Germline values: CDR1 SGHRS, CDR2 YFSETQ. Trimming took off 3 bases at V and 11 bases at J, with 18 bases between the two ends. The CDR3 nucleotides are TGCGCCAGCAGCTCAACAGGGGAGGAGAAGGAGTACTTC. Its translation: CASSSTGEEKEYF.

V gene TRBV6-1 combines with J gene TRBJ2-7; D perhaps matches TRBD1 (5 bases). CDR1 and CDR2 (germline): MNHNS, SASEGT. The V end lost 2 bases, the J end lost 5 bases, and 16 bases lay between the germline ends. This CDR3 contains 15 residues. The CDR3 spells CASSESRRERDEQYF. The CDR3 bases are TGTGCCAGCAGTGAAAGTCGCAGGGAAAGGGACGAGCAGTACTTC.

The chain uses TRBV29-1 and TRBJ2-1; 7 bases match TRBD2. V gave up 7 bases and J gave up 0 bases; unmatched junction bases: 6. The germline V gene encodes CDR1 SQVTM and CDR2 ANQGSEA. The CDR3 is 14 amino acids. In DNA, the CDR3 is TGCAGCGCATCGAGGGAGGGCTCCTACAATGAGCAGTTCTTC. Protein sequence: CSASREGSYNEQFF.

Only one count was recorded for this clone. Written as DNA, the CDR3 is TGTGCCAGCAGCCAAATCACTAGCGGGAACTACAATGAGCAGTTCTTC. It is translated as CASSQITSGNYNEQFF. This sequence joins TRBV5-8 and TRBJ2-1; 10 bases align to TRBD2. The germline V gene has CDR1 SGHTS and CDR2 YDEGEE. This CDR3 has 16 amino acids. Unmatched junction bases numbered 7, after V lost 4 bases and J lost 3 bases.

V and J are TRBV28 and TRBJ2-1; 11 bases are shared with TRBD2. Trimming at V came to 4 bases and at J to 15 bases, leaving 14 bases not matched to a gene. Germline CDR1 is MDHEN and CDR2 is SYDVKM. The CDR3 spans 15 residues. The CDR3: CASSSPPGLAASVFF. The CDR3 nucleotides read TGTGCCAGCAGTTCCCCCCCGGGACTAGCGGCCTCTGTGTTCTTC.

This rearrangement joins TRBV12-5 to TRBJ2-2, with 8 bases identical to TRBD1. V dropped 1 base and J dropped 0; count of bases not matched to a gene: 4. The CDR3 spans 17 residues. Germline V gene sequence: CDR1 LGHNT, CDR2 FRNRAP. The CDR3 region is CASGLGTGTANTGELFF. The CDR3 region has the DNA TGTGCTAGTGGTTTGGGGACAGGGACTGCGAACACCGGGGAGCTGTTTTTT.

J is TRBJ1-5 and V is TRBV6-4; D might be TRBD1 (5 bases). The CDR3 runs to 13 residues. The germline CDR1 and CDR2 sequences are MRHNA and SNTAGT. V lost 5 bases, J lost 3 bases, and 8 bases lay in between. CDR3 in DNA: TGTGCCAGCAGTAGACAGAACAATCAGCCCCAGCATTTT. This translates into CASSRQNNQPQHF.

The count of this clone is one. The gene calls are TRBV5-4 and TRBJ1-1, with D possibly TRBD1 on 5 matching bases. V lost 4 bases and J 6 bases, leaving 16 bases between the germline ends. CDR1 is SGHNT and CDR2 is YYREEE in the germline V gene (reference sequence). The CDR3 runs to 14 residues. The CDR3, as DNA: TGTGCCAGCAGCCAACAGCTTCAGGGTTCTGAAGCTTTCTTT. Translated, it gives CASSQQLQGSEAFF.

This clone occurred once. The rearrangement uses TRBV6-6 and TRBJ1-1; 8 bases fit TRBD1. V lost 2 bases and J lost 11; bases outside the gene matches: 4. Germline-derived CDR1 and CDR2 are MNHNY and SVGAGI (reference sequence). The CDR3 runs 12 residues. As DNA, the CDR3 is TGTGCCAGCAGTTACGGGACAGGTGGTGCTTTCTTT. Residues: CASSYGTGGAFF.

The V call is TRBV28, the J call TRBJ2-7; D possibly uses TRBD1 or TRBD2 (5 bases each). The germline V and J ends were trimmed by 4 bases and 7 bases, with 20 bases remaining between them. This CDR3 spans 15 amino acids. CDR1 and CDR2 from the germline V gene are MDHEN and SYDVKM. The CDR3 sequence is CASSSLWSKWGEQYF. In DNA, the CDR3 is TGTGCCAGCAGTTCCCTCTGGTCAAAGTGGGGGGAGCAGTACTTC.

The V call is TRBV7-9, the J call TRBJ2-2, with 7 bases identical to TRBD1. With 6 bases clipped from V and 0 bases from J, the junction kept 4 bases outside the gene matches. The V gene's germline CDR1 is SEHNR and CDR2 FQNEAQ (reference sequence). The length of the CDR3 is 15 residues. The CDR3 reads CASRDRATNTGELFF. The CDR3 DNA reads TGTGCCAGCAGAGACAGGGCGACGAACACCGGGGAGCTGTTTTTT.

The chain combines TRBV6-6 with TRBJ1-1; a weak D match, TRBD1 (5 bases). Germline CDR1 is MNHNY and CDR2 is SVGAGI (reference sequence). The CDR3 covers 15 residues. Trimming removed 10 bases from V and 1 base from J, with 19 bases in between. CDR3 DNA: TGTGCCACGGGGGGACCGCGGGTCGAGAACACTGAAGCTTTCTTT. This translates into CATGGPRVENTEAFF.

This chain joins TRBV5-6 and TRBJ2-1, with D unresolved. Between the trimmed V and J ends, which lost 1 base and 0 bases, there was a span of 5 bases. The CDR3 sequence is 14 residues long. Germline V lookup: CDR1 SGHDT, CDR2 YYEEEE. CDR3 in amino acids: CASSLFGSYNEQFF. CDR3 sequence (DNA): TGTGCCAGCAGCTTGTTTGGCTCCTACAATGAGCAGTTCTTC.